This TCR beta chain stems from a study of blood T cell repertoires in COVID-19. Here immunoSEQ multiplex PCR was the method, and the copy in TCRdb shows in-frame clones only, minus some. The data show 170,000 or so clones, about 86% seen once. Trimming removed 7 bases at V and 4 bases at J, with 13 bases between. The V gene's germline CDR1 is SNHLY and CDR2 FYNNEI. The CDR3 spans 13 residues. This rearrangement joins TRBV2 to TRBJ1-2; no firm D call. Source material: peripheral blood. The TCR sequence derives from a man between 50 and 59 years old with active or convalescent COVID-19. As DNA, the CDR3 is TGTGCCAGCACGTACGGAGATGTCTATGGCTACACCTTC. Its translation: CASTYGDVYGYTF.